This T cell receptor beta chain was retrieved from a study of tumor and adjacent non-tumor tissue in lung cancer. The template was RNA from unsorted bulk tissue. The CDR3 spans 14 residues. CDR1 and CDR2 from the germline V gene are SGHTA and FQGTGA. Trimming removed 2 bases from V and 1 base from J; junction bases left unmatched: 0. A modified ARM-PCR protocol with three rounds of nested PCR amplified TCRbeta. TCRdb re-called the multiplex PCR reads with MiXCR, one entry per CDR3 protein. The top ten clones hold about 28% of a sample with roughly 66,000 distinct CDR3 sequences, 60% to 75% of them seen once.

This sequence joins TRBV7-3 and TRBJ1-1; the match to TRBD1 covers 8 bases. The receptor was derived from a man aged 55 to 70 with non-small cell lung cancer. The sequenced material came from lung tumor tissue. CDR3 DNA sequence: TGTGCCAGCAGCTTACAGGGGGCGAACACTGAAGCTTTCTTT. Protein product: CASSLQGANTEAFF.